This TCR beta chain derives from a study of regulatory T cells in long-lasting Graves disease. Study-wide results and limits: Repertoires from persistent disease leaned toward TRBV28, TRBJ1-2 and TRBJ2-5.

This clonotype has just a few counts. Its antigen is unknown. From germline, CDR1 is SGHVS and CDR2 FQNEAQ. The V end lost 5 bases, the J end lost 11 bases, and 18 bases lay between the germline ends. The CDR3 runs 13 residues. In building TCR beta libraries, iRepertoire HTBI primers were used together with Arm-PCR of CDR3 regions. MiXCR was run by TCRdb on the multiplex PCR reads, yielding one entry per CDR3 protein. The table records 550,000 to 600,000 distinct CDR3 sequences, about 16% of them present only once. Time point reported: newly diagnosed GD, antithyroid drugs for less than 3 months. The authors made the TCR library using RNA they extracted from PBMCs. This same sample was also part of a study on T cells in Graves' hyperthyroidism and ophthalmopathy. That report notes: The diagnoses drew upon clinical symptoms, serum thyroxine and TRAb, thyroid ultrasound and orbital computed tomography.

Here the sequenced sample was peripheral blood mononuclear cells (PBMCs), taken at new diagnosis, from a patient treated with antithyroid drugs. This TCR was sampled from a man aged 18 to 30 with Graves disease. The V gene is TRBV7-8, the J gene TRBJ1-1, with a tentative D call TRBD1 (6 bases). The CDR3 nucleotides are TGTGCCAGCAGCCCCGATCCGGGGGGCTGGGCTTTCTTT. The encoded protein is CASSPDPGGWAFF.